These T cell receptor beta chains were read from a single sample in a study of T-cell reconstitution after alpha-beta-depleted transplantation in children. Via MiXCR, TCRdb re-called the PCR reads, giving one row per CDR3 protein. The sample holds roughly 220,000 distinct CDR3 sequences; 9.7% are singletons and the top ten take approximately 5%. This sample comprised PBMCs from the stem cell graft donor, obtained from the stem cell graft. These receptors originate from a human donor who donated a stem cell graft to a child with SCID. CDR3s include the opening cysteine and the closing phenylalanine or tryptophan. The D gene is left open where the match is weak. Expanded clones are given a class, and other clones once, few, many or no size at all.

clone size | J gene | D gene | V gene | CDR3 protein | CDR3 DNA
many | TRBJ2-1 | . | TRBV20-1 | CSAVYKSSYNEQFF | TGCAGTGCCGTGTACAAGAGCTCCTACAATGAGCAGTTCTTC
many | TRBJ1-1 | . | TRBV7-2 | CASSLRSDREAFF | TGTGCCAGCAGCTTAAGAAGCGATAGAGAAGCTTTCTTT
many | TRBJ2-2 | . | TRBV5-1 | CASSLAERVPGELFF | TGCGCCAGCAGCTTGGCCGAGAGGGTCCCCGGGGAGCTGTTTTTT
once | TRBJ1-5 | . | TRBV7-9 | CASSPRGKGNQPQHF | TGTGCCAGCAGCCCTCGGGGGAAGGGCAATCAGCCCCAGCATTTT
many | TRBJ2-5 | . | TRBV5-5 | CASSPREETQYF | TGTGCCAGCAGCCCGAGGGAAGAGACCCAGTACTTC
many | TRBJ2-7 | TRBD1 | TRBV6-1 | CASTPGQGTYEQYF | TGTGCCAGCACTCCGGGACAGGGGACCTACGAGCAGTACTTC
. | TRBJ1-3 | TRBD1 | TRBV18 | CASSLQGAPRNTIYF | TGTGCCAGCTCACTGCAGGGGGCGCCGAGAAACACCATATATTTT
. | TRBJ2-1 | TRBD2 | TRBV7-2 | CASSLGGLAGAYGEQFF | TGTGCCAGCAGCTTAGGGGGACTAGCGGGGGCGTACGGTGAGCAGTTCTTC
. | TRBJ2-1 | . | TRBV20-1 | CCAPRGVFFTRGNEQFF | TGCTGTGCTCCTCGAGGGGTTTTCTTCACCCGAGGAAATGAGCAGTTCTTC
. | TRBJ2-5 | . | TRBV28 | CASSLTRQTQYF | TGTGCCAGCAGTTTAACGAGACAGACCCAGTACTTC
many | TRBJ1-2 | TRBD1 | TRBV27 | CASSPRGQEGSNGYTF | TGTGCCAGCTCTCCGCGGGGACAGGAGGGGAGTAATGGCTACACCTTC
many | TRBJ2-1 | TRBD1 | TRBV4-1 | CASSLSVAGGNEQFF | TGCGCCAGCAGCCTTTCCGTGGCAGGGGGTAATGAGCAGTTCTTC
. | TRBJ2-1 | TRBD1 | TRBV6-5 | CASSPPYRGPYNEQFF | TGTGCCAGCAGTCCCCCCTACAGGGGGCCTTACAATGAGCAGTTCTTC
. | TRBJ1-2 | . | TRBV12-3/TRBV12-4 | CASSSGVGYTF | TGTGCCAGCAGTTCGGGGGTCGGCTACACCTTC
many | TRBJ2-3 | TRBD2 | TRBV20-1 | CSARLGGERGARTDTQYF | TGCAGTGCTAGGCTAGGCGGGGAGCGGGGGGCCCGTACAGATACGCAGTATTTT
many | TRBJ2-7 | TRBD1 | TRBV12-3/TRBV12-4 | CASSRDRGEQYF | TGTGCCAGCAGCCGTGACAGGGGCGAGCAGTACTTC
. | TRBJ2-1 | . | TRBV25-1 | CASSEYGTVGNEQFF | TGTGCCAGCAGTGAATATGGCACAGTCGGGAATGAGCAGTTCTTC
few | TRBJ2-7 | . | TRBV30 | CAWSGQYYEQYF | TGTGCCTGGAGCGGACAGTACTACGAGCAGTACTTC
many | TRBJ1-1 | TRBD1 | TRBV6-5 | CASSYQGGTEAFF | TGTGCCAGCAGTTACCAGGGGGGCACTGAAGCTTTCTTT
many | TRBJ1-6 | . | TRBV4-3 | CASSQARYSGSSYNSPLHF | TGCGCCAGCAGCCAAGCTCGTTATTCCGGGAGCTCCTATAATTCACCCCTCCACTTT
. | TRBJ2-4 | TRBD1 | TRBV28 | CASSPRQGMGKGAKNIQYF | TGTGCCAGCAGCCCCAGACAGGGGATGGGGAAGGGAGCCAAAAACATTCAGTACTTC
many | TRBJ2-5 | . | TRBV4-2 | CASSQDPQQETQYF | TGTGCCAGCAGCCAAGATCCACAACAAGAGACCCAGTACTTC
many | TRBJ2-7 | . | TRBV5-1 | CASRQGDYEQYF | TGCGCCAGCAGGCAGGGTGATTACGAGCAGTACTTC
many | TRBJ2-2 | TRBD2 | TRBV9 | CASSVVGGTGELFF | TGTGCCAGCAGCGTAGTCGGGGGGACTGGGGAGCTGTTTTTT
many | TRBJ2-7 | . | TRBV12-3/TRBV12-4 | CASMRGRGHEQYF | TGTGCCAGCATGCGGGGCAGGGGCCACGAGCAGTACTTC
many | TRBJ2-2 | . | TRBV7-2 | CASSLDRSITGELFF | TGTGCCAGCAGCCTAGACAGGAGTATCACCGGGGAGCTGTTTTTT
many | TRBJ2-1 | TRBD1 | TRBV5-1 | CASSSQGQGAFKFF | TGCGCCAGCAGCTCCCAGGGGCAGGGGGCGTTTAAGTTCTTC
. | TRBJ2-3 | TRBD1 | TRBV4-1 | CASSQPRQGKTDTQYF | TGCGCCAGCAGCCAGCCCCGACAGGGGAAAACAGATACGCAGTATTTT
. | TRBJ1-2 | . | TRBV28 | CASSTTGANYGYTF | TGTGCCAGCAGTACGACAGGAGCAAACTATGGCTACACCTTC
many | TRBJ2-1 | TRBD2 | TRBV15 | CATSRMAGDNEQFF | TGTGCCACCAGCAGAATGGCGGGAGACAATGAGCAGTTCTTC
many | TRBJ2-3 | TRBD2 | TRBV7-9 | CAGAGYTDTQYF | TGTGCCGGAGCGGGGTACACAGATACGCAGTATTTT
few | TRBJ2-2 | . | TRBV12-3/TRBV12-4 | CASTSPGGSGELFF | TGTGCCAGCACTTCGCCAGGGGGGAGCGGGGAGCTGTTTTTT
many | TRBJ1-2 | . | TRBV29-1 | CSVRSGVGGYTF | TGCAGCGTCCGTTCGGGGGTGGGTGGCTACACCTTC
few | TRBJ2-1 | . | TRBV11-2 | CASSLGPRDVQFF | TGTGCCAGCAGCTTGGGCCCCAGGGACGTGCAGTTCTTC
. | TRBJ2-2 | . | TRBV2 | CASNRGSNTGELFF | TGTGCCAGCAATCGGGGATCGAACACCGGGGAGCTGTTTTTT
many | TRBJ2-1 | . | TRBV11-2 | CASSLGQLNEQFF | TGTGCCAGCAGCTTAGGGCAGCTCAATGAGCAGTTCTTC
few | TRBJ1-4 | . | TRBV3-1 | CASSQEGPGGLGRKLFF | TGTGCCAGCAGCCAAGAAGGTCCGGGAGGGCTCGGACGAAAACTGTTTTTT
many | TRBJ1-5 | . | TRBV9 | CASSEGGSNQPQHF | TGTGCCAGCAGCGAAGGGGGGAGCAATCAGCCCCAGCATTTT
many | TRBJ1-1 | . | TRBV5-1 | CASSGGAGTNTEAFF | TGCGCCAGCAGCGGGGGTGCAGGCACGAACACTGAAGCTTTCTTT
many | TRBJ2-3 | . | TRBV5-1 | CASSLSPYTDTQYF | TGCGCCAGCAGCTTGTCCCCCTACACAGATACGCAGTATTTT
many | TRBJ1-2 | TRBD1 | TRBV29-1 | CSVDRGDYGYTF | TGCAGCGTTGACAGGGGGGACTATGGCTACACCTTC
. | TRBJ1-2 | . | TRBV6-5 | CASSYSLWGGEDTF | TGTGCCAGCAGTTACTCTCTGTGGGGGGGAGAGGACACCTTC
many | TRBJ1-1 | . | TRBV6-1 | CATNSDRRNTEAFF | TGTGCCACCAACTCCGACAGGCGGAACACTGAAGCTTTCTTT
few | TRBJ2-5 | . | TRBV12-3/TRBV12-4 | CASSPGGTQYF | TGTGCCAGCAGTCCGGGTGGGACCCAGTACTTC
many | TRBJ1-1 | . | TRBV18 | CASSPGSATLEAFF | TGTGCCAGTTCACCAGGGTCCGCGACCCTTGAAGCTTTCTTT
many | TRBJ2-5 | . | TRBV6-5 | CASSYSDLRETQYF | TGTGCCAGCAGTTACTCGGACCTCAGGGAGACCCAGTACTTC
many | TRBJ2-7 | TRBD1 | TRBV6-2/TRBV6-3 | CASSYSARTGTYEQYF | TGTGCCAGCAGTTACTCAGCCCGGACAGGGACCTACGAGCAGTACTTC
many | TRBJ2-7 | TRBD2 | TRBV6-2/TRBV6-3 | CASNIAGGREQYF | TGTGCCAGCAACATAGCGGGGGGGCGCGAGCAGTACTTC
many | TRBJ2-2 | . | TRBV11-2 | CASSTLRPQASRDTGELFF | TGTGCCAGCAGCACACTTCGCCCACAGGCCTCCCGGGACACCGGGGAGCTGTTTTTT
few | TRBJ1-5 | . | TRBV7-2 | CASSGRDYSNQPQHF | TGTGCCAGCAGCGGTAGGGACTATAGCAATCAGCCCCAGCATTTT
many | TRBJ1-2 | TRBD1 | TRBV5-6 | CASSLARTGNYGYTF | TGTGCCAGCAGCTTGGCCAGGACAGGGAACTATGGCTACACCTTC
few | TRBJ1-5 | . | TRBV18 | CASTGGGNQPQHF | TGTGCCAGCACCGGGGGTGGAAATCAGCCCCAGCATTTT
many | TRBJ2-2 | . | TRBV12-3/TRBV12-4 | CASRQDSNTGELFF | TGTGCCAGTCGACAGGACTCTAACACCGGGGAGCTGTTTTTT
many | TRBJ2-2 | . | TRBV7-9 | CASSSRDRELFF | TGTGCCAGCAGCTCCCGGGACAGGGAGCTGTTTTTT
. | TRBJ1-2 | . | TRBV29-1 | CSVLSRPRDERDYGYTF | TGCAGCGTTCTCAGCCGCCCTCGGGACGAGAGGGACTATGGCTACACCTTC
many | TRBJ2-7 | TRBD1 | TRBV6-5 | CATLRRQGHSYEQYF | TGTGCCACCCTCCGTCGACAGGGGCACTCCTACGAGCAGTACTTC
many | TRBJ2-7 | . | TRBV5-1 | CASSLSPDTYEQYF | TGCGCCAGCAGCTTGTCGCCAGATACCTACGAGCAGTACTTC
. | TRBJ2-3 | TRBD2 | TRBV4-2 | CVSGQGLAGGPSTDTQYF | TGTGTCAGCGGCCAAGGACTAGCGGGGGGGCCCAGCACAGATACGCAGTATTTT